This paragraph reports one TCR beta chain. The antigen remains undetermined. Since a much larger clone is just one base distant, this may be a read error. This entry belongs to a study of blood T cells in healthy people across ages. Regarding the study as a whole: Diversity of TCR beta per million T cells declined in a roughly linear way with age. The study lacked donor CMV status, which possibly confounded expanded clonotype changes. Naive and antigen-experienced cells could not be conclusively compared, given unsorted PBMCs.

In germline, CDR1 is SGHNT, CDR2 YYREEE (reference sequence). V was pared by 2 bases and J by 3 bases, with 5 bases of the junction left unmatched. The CDR3 length is 15 residues. Primed by a sample-barcoded 5' primer and a J-beta primer mix, a second PCR proceeded for roughly 7 to 11 cycles. TCRdb re-analysed the 5' RACE reads in MiXCR, keeping a single row per CDR3 protein. Here the sample spans some 1.1 million distinct CDR3 sequences, more than 30% being singletons. The sequenced sample was blood. The J gene is TRBJ2-1, the V gene TRBV5-4; TRBD2 agrees at 7 bases. The source is a man aged 18 to 29 in good health. CDR3 bases: TGTGCCAGCAGCTTTGGCGGGGGAGACTACAATGAGCAGTTCTTC. Amino acid sequence: CASSFGGGDYNEQFF.